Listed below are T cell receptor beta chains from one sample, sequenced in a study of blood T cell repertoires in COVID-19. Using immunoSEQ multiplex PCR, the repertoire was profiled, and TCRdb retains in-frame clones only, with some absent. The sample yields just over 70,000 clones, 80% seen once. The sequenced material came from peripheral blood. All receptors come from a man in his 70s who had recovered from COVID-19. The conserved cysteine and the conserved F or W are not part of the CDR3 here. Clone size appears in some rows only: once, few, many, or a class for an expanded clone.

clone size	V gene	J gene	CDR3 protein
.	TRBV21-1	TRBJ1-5	ASSPPSRDRSLNSNQPQH
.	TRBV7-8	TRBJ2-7	ASSLGLGGRSYEQY
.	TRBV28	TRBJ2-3	ASSRQVSTDTQY
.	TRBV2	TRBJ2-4	ASSLAKNIQY
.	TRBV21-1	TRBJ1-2	ASSKRRGGQEGYT
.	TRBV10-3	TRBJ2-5	AISESGLQETQY
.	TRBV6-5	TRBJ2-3	ASRYSGTVTDTQY
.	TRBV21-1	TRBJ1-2	ASSPREILGGSSSSYGYT
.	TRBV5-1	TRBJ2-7	ASSPPRDRGDEQY
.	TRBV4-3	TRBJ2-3	ASSRLAGVTDTQY
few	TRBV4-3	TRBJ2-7	ASSQRTGTYEQY
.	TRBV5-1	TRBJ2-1	ASSLSAYNEQF
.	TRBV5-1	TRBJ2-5	ASSPGGLQETQY
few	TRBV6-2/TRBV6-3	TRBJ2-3	ASSPGVTSGGDTQY
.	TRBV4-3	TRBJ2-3	ASSQFKVSGGDTQY
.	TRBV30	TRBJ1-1	AWADRGVTEAF
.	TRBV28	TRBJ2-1	ASSLWDAGVRHEQF
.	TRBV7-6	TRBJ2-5	ASRTAGTGKVTY
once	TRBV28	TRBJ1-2	ASSRPGQDYSNYGYT
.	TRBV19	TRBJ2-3	ASSLGAGGSLSTDTQY
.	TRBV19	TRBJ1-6	ASSIAGQNNSPLH
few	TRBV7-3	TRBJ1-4	ASSQQGGTNEKLF
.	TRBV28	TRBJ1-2	ASTGQGDLGT
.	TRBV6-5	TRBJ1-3	ASSYSNRGGWNTIY
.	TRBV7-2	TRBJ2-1	ASSPAVSRVGNEQF
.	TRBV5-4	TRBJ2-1	ASRNGGTSGTNEQF
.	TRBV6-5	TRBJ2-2	ASSRRRENTGELF
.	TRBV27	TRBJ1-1	ATSGVPHTEAF
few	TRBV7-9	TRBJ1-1	ASGYDFAYTEAF
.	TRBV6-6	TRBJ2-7	ASSYSTRARYEQY
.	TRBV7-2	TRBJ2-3	ASSPYGERGSTDTQY
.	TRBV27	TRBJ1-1	ASSFLTGSEAF